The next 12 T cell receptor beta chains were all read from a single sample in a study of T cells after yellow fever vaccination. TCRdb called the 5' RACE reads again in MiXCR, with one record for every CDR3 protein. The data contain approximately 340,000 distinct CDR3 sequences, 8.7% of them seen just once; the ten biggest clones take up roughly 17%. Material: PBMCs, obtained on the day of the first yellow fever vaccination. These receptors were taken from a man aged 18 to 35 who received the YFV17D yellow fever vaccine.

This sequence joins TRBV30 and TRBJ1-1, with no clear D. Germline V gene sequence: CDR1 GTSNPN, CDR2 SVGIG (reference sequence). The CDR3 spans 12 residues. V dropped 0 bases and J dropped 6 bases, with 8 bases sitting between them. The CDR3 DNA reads TGTGCCTGGAGTGTGGGTTTTGCTGAAGCTTTCTTT. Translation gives CAWSVGFAEAFF. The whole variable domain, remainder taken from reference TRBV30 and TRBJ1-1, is SQTIHQWPATLVQPVGSPLSLECTVEGTSNPNLYWYRQAAGRGLQLLFYSVGIGQISSEVPQNLSASRPQDRQFILSSKKLLLSDSGFYLCAWSVGFAEAFFGQGTRLTVV.

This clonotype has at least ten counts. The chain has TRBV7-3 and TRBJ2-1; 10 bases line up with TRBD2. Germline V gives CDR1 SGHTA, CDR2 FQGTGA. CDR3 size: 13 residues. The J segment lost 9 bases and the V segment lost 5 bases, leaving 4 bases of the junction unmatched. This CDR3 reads CASSLLAGVEQFF. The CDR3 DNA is TGTGCCAGCAGCCTCCTAGCGGGGGTTGAGCAGTTCTTC.

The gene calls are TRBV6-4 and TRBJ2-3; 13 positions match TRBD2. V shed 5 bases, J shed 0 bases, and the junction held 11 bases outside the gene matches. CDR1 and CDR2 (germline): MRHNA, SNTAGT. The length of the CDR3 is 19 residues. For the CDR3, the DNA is TGTGCCAGCAGTCTCACGTGGACTAGCGGGGGCGTCAGCACAGATACGCAGTATTTT. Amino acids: CASSLTWTSGGVSTDTQYF.

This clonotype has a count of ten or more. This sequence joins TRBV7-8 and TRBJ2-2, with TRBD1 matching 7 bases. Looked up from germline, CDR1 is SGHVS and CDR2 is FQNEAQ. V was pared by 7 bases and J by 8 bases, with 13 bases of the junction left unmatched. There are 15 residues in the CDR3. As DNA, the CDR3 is TGTGCCAGCAACGTAGGGATAGGGGGCTCAGGGGAGCTGTTTTTT. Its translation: CASNVGIGGSGELFF. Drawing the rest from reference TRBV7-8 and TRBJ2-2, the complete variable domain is GAGVSQSPRYKVAKRGQDVALRCDPISGHVSLFWYQQALGQGPEFLTYFQNEAQLDKSGLPSDRFFAERPEGSVSTLKIQRTQQEDSAVYLCASNVGIGGSGELFFGEGSRLTVL.

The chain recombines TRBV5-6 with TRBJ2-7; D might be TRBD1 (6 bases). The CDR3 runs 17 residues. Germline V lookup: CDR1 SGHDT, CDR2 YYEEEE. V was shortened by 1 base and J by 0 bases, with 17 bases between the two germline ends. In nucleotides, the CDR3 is TGTGCCAGCAGCTTGATATCCTCAACAGGGTACTCCTACGAGCAGTACTTC. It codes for CASSLISSTGYSYEQYF.

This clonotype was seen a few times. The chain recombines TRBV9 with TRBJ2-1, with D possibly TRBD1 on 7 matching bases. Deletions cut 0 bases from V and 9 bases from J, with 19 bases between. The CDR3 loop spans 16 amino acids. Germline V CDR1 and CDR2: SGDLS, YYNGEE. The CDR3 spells CASSVGAGGMPSEQFF. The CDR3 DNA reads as TGTGCCAGCAGCGTAGGGGCAGGGGGGATGCCCAGTGAGCAGTTCTTC.

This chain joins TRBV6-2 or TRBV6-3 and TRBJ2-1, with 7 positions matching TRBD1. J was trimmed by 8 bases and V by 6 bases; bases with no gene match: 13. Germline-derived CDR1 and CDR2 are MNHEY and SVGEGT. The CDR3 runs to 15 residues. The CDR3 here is CASSDDRAGNHEQFF. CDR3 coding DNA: TGTGCCAGCAGCGACGACAGGGCGGGCAACCATGAGCAGTTCTTC.

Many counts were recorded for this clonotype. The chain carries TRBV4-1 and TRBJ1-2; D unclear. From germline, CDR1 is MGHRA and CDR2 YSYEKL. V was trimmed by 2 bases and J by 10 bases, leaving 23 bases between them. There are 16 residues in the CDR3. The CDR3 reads CASSQRSRGGREDYTF. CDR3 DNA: TGCGCCAGCAGCCAACGGAGTCGTGGCGGTAGGGAGGACTACACCTTC.

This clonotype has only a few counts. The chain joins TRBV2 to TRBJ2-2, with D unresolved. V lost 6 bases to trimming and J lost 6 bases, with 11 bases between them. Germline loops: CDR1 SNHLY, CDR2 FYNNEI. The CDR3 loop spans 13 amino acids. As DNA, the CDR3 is TGTGCCAGCAGGCTGGGTAGTTCCGGGGAGCTGTTTTTT. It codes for CASRLGSSGELFF.

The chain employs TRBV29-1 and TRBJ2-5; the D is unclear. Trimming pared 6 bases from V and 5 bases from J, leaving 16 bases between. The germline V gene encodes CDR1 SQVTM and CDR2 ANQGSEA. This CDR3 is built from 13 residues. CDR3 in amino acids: CSVGHIMGETQYF. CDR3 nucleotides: TGCAGCGTGGGCCACATCATGGGGGAGACCCAGTACTTC.

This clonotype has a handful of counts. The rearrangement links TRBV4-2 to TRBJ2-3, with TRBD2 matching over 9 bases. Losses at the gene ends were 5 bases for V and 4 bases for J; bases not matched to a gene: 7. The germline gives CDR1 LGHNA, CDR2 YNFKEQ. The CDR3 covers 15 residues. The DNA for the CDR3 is TGTGCCAGCAGCTTTCGCGGGGGGGGGTCAGATACGCAGTATTTT. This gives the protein CASSFRGGGSDTQYF.

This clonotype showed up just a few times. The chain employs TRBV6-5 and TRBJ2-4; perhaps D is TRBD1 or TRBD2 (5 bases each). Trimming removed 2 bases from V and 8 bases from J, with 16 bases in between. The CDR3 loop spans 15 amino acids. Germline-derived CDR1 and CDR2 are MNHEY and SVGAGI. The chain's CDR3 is CASSYLPRMGDIQYF. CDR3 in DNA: TGTGCCAGCAGTTACCTGCCCAGAATGGGGGACATTCAGTACTTC.